This is a list of T cell receptor beta chains from one sample in a study of blood T cell repertoires in COVID-19. The assay was immunoSEQ multiplex PCR, and TCRdb's table has in-frame clones only and misses some. The data hold roughly 86,000 clones, with about nine tenths observed a single time. The sample was peripheral blood. The receptor set was obtained from a woman between 50 and 59 years old in a cohort sampled during active COVID-19. Each CDR3 is given with its conserved first and last residue. The D gene is left open where the match is weak. Size is stated for part of the rows, as once, few or many counts, or as a class when the clone is expanded.

TRBD1	-	TRBV5-1	TRBJ2-7	TGCGCCAGCAGCTTGGCCGGGACAGTCCACTACGAGCAGTACTTC	CASSLAGTVHYEQYF
-	-	TRBV18	TRBJ2-2	TGTGCCAGCTCACCACCATTGACTGGTGGTCGGACCGGGGAGCTGTTTTTT	CASSPPLTGGRTGELFF
-	-	TRBV5-1	TRBJ2-1	TGCGCCAGCAGCGACAGTGGTAGTGAGCAGTTCTTC	CASSDSGSEQFF
TRBD2	-	TRBV4-2	TRBJ2-3	TGTGCCAGCAGCCGAGAGACTAGCGGGATTGAGGATACGCAGTATTTT	CASSRETSGIEDTQYF
TRBD2	-	TRBV7-2	TRBJ2-5	TGTGCCAGCAGCTCGGGACTAAAAGAGACCCAGTACTTC	CASSSGLKETQYF
-	-	TRBV5-1	TRBJ1-1	TGCGCCAGCAGCTATCAGGGCGTTGCGACTGAAGCTTTCTTT	CASSYQGVATEAFF
TRBD2	-	TRBV5-1	TRBJ2-2	TGCGCCAGCAGCCCCTTAGCGGGAGGGCCAACCGGGGAGCTGTTTTTT	CASSPLAGGPTGELFF
TRBD2	-	TRBV3-1/TRBV3-2	TRBJ2-3	TGTGCCAGCACAGCGGGGGACACAGATACGCAGTATTTT	CASTAGDTDTQYF
TRBD2	-	TRBV10-1	TRBJ2-3	TGCGCCAGCAGCGAACTAGCGGGAGGTGAAAATACGCAGTATTTT	CASSELAGGENTQYF
-	once	TRBV25-1	TRBJ2-7	TGTGCCAGCAGTGAATTTGGCTCCCCGGGAACGCAGTACTTC	CASSEFGSPGTQYF
-	-	TRBV29-1	TRBJ2-5	TGCAGCGTTGAAGGGGCAGAAGAGACCCAGTACTTC	CSVEGAEETQYF
-	-	TRBV5-6	TRBJ2-7	TGTGCCAGCAGCATGCGAAGAGGGTGGTTCGAGCAGTACTTC	CASSMRRGWFEQYF
-	-	TRBV6-5	TRBJ1-2	TGTGCCAGCATTGGACAGACAAACTATGGCTACACCTTC	CASIGQTNYGYTF
TRBD1	-	TRBV6-5	TRBJ1-4	TGTGCCAGCAGTTACGACAGGGAGAATGAAAAACTGTTTTTT	CASSYDRENEKLFF
TRBD2	few	TRBV7-9	TRBJ2-1	TGTGCCAGCAGAGCGGGGCGGGCCTTCAATGAGCAGTTCTTC	CASRAGRAFNEQFF
-	-	TRBV14	TRBJ2-1	TGTGCCAGCAGCCATAGCGCACAGTACGACAATGAGCAGTTCTTC	CASSHSAQYDNEQFF
-	-	TRBV5-1	TRBJ1-5	TGCGCCAGCAGCTTGGATCTGAATCAGCCCCAGCATTTT	CASSLDLNQPQHF
TRBD2	-	TRBV9	TRBJ2-2	TGTGCCAGCAGCGTACGGTCTAGCGGGGGGGCCCCCGGGGAGCTGTTTTTT	CASSVRSSGGAPGELFF
-	-	TRBV4-1	TRBJ2-1	TGCGCCAGCAGCCAGAGGGGGGGTTCCTACAATGAGCAGTTCTTC	CASSQRGGSYNEQFF
-	-	TRBV4-2	TRBJ2-7	TGTGCCAGCAGCCAGACGAGTGGGGGGGCTTCCTACGAGCAGTACTTC	CASSQTSGGASYEQYF
-	-	TRBV2	TRBJ2-1	TGTGCCAGCAGTGAACTAAGGGATGGCAGGGGTTACAATGAGCAGTTCTTC	CASSELRDGRGYNEQFF
-	-	TRBV6-6	TRBJ2-1	TGTGCCAGCAGTTACTCTAGCGCCCGTCCCTACAATGAGCAGTTCTTC	CASSYSSARPYNEQFF
TRBD1	-	TRBV28	TRBJ1-2	TGTGCCAGCAGGGGGACAGGGGTTTACTATGGCTACACCTTC	CASRGTGVYYGYTF
TRBD1	-	TRBV28	TRBJ1-4	TGTGCCAGCAGTTTTACCCAGGGGGGCAATGAAAAACTGTTTTTT	CASSFTQGGNEKLFF
TRBD2	-	TRBV5-1	TRBJ2-1	TGCGCCAGCAGCGAAGGCGGGGGCTACAATGAGCAGTTCTTC	CASSEGGGYNEQFF
TRBD2	once	TRBV28	TRBJ2-3	TGTGCCAGCAGTTCCTCGGTGGGGACTAGCGGGGGGAGGGATACGCAGTATTTT	CASSSSVGTSGGRDTQYF
-	-	TRBV30	TRBJ1-1	TGTGCCTGGAGTTTTAGATGGAACACTGAAGCTTTCTTT	CAWSFRWNTEAFF
TRBD1	-	TRBV11-1	TRBJ2-3	TGTGCCAGCGCACAGGGGGCAGATACGCAGTATTTT	CASAQGADTQYF
-	-	TRBV27	TRBJ2-1	TGTGCCAGCAGTTTAGCGGCCGACTACGCCTACAATGAGCAGTTCTTC	CASSLAADYAYNEQFF
TRBD1	once	TRBV6-5	TRBJ2-7	TGTGCCAGCAGTTTCTCCTACAGGGGTAGTTACGAGCAGTACTTC	CASSFSYRGSYEQYF
-	-	TRBV29-1	TRBJ2-5	TGCAGCGTGGGGGGTTGGAGGGCACAAGAGACCCAGTACTTC	CSVGGWRAQETQYF
TRBD2	-	TRBV7-3	TRBJ2-1	TGTGCCAGCAGCCCGTCGCGGGAGTACAATGAGCAGTTCTTC	CASSPSREYNEQFF
-	-	TRBV27	TRBJ2-1	TGTGCCAGCAGTCTCACCCGGACAGCCTACAATGAGCAGTTCTTC	CASSLTRTAYNEQFF
TRBD2	-	TRBV6-5	TRBJ2-7	TGTGCCAGCAGTTACGCGGGAGGAGAGCAGTACTTC	CASSYAGGEQYF
TRBD2	-	TRBV5-1	TRBJ2-1	TGCGCCAGCAGCTTGGTGCCGGCGGGAGGGCTGGGGAATGAGCAGTTCTTC	CASSLVPAGGLGNEQFF
TRBD2	-	TRBV2	TRBJ2-7	TGTGCCAGCACCGAGACTAGCGTTACCTACGAGCAGTACTTC	CASTETSVTYEQYF
TRBD2	-	TRBV18	TRBJ2-1	TGTGCCAGCTCAAGCGGGGGCTACAATGAGCAGTTCTTC	CASSSGGYNEQFF
-	-	TRBV6-1	TRBJ2-1	TGTGCCAGCAGTTGGCAAGAGGGCAATGAGCAGTTCTTC	CASSWQEGNEQFF
-	-	TRBV6-6	TRBJ2-1	TGTGCCAGCAGCTCCGGGGGGCCTGGTGAGCAGTTCTTC	CASSSGGPGEQFF
-	-	TRBV7-9	TRBJ2-5	TGTGCCAGCAGCTGGGGAGTAGGGGGAGAGACCCAGTACTTC	CASSWGVGGETQYF
-	-	TRBV3-1/TRBV3-2	TRBJ1-2	TGTGCCAGCAGCCAAGATATCGGGAGAGGCTACACCTTC	CASSQDIGRGYTF
-	-	TRBV10-3	TRBJ1-1	TGTGCCATCATAGCCGCAGGGGATAAAGCTTTCTTT	CAIIAAGDKAFF
-	-	TRBV5-1	TRBJ2-3	TGCGCCAGTACCATTCGTCTAGGGGCAGGCACAGATACGCAGTATTTT	CASTIRLGAGTDTQYF